The rows below give T cell receptor beta chains drawn from one sample of a study of post-analysis software for immune sequencing data. TCRdb itself ran the PCR reads through MiXCR, one entry per CDR3 protein. The sample has 750,000 to 900,000 distinct CDR3 sequences; roughly 50% are singletons. Sequencing input: blood. These receptors all come from a girl aged 10-17 years with multiple sclerosis. CDR3s include the opening cysteine and the closing phenylalanine or tryptophan. D genes are given only for firm matches. Clone size is shown for a subset of rows, as once, few, many or a class of expanded clone.

D gene	J gene	clone size	V gene	CDR3 DNA	CDR3 protein
-	TRBJ1-1	-	TRBV12-3/TRBV12-4	TGTGCCAGCGGGCTGATTGAGAACACTGAAGCTTTCTTT	CASGLIENTEAFF
-	TRBJ1-1	-	TRBV12-3/TRBV12-4	TGTGCCAGCAGTTCCCAAGGGGGGACTGACACTGAAGCTTTCTTT	CASSSQGGTDTEAFF
TRBD2	TRBJ2-4	-	TRBV3-1	TGTGCCAGCAGCCCTTCGCCGGGACTAGCGGGAGGAAGTGACATTCAGTACTTC	CASSPSPGLAGGSDIQYF
-	TRBJ2-6	-	TRBV7-9	TGTGCCAGCAGCTTGGCCACGGGACTCAAGAGCTCTGGGGCCAACGTCCTGACTTTC	CASSLATGLKSSGANVLTF
TRBD1	TRBJ1-2	-	TRBV11-2	TGTGCCAGCAGCCCTGAGACAGGGGGTAACTATGGCTACACCTTC	CASSPETGGNYGYTF
TRBD1	TRBJ2-3	-	TRBV29-1	TGCAGCGTTGACGAGGGACAGAAATACCCTAGCACAGATACGCAGTATTTT	CSVDEGQKYPSTDTQYF
TRBD2	TRBJ2-7	once	TRBV20-1	TGCAGTGCACCGACTAGCGGGAGGGCCGAGCAGTACTTC	CSAPTSGRAEQYF
TRBD2	TRBJ2-3	-	TRBV15	TGTGCCACCAGCAGAGATCGGGCTAGCGGGAGCCCAGATACGCAGTATTTT	CATSRDRASGSPDTQYF
TRBD1	TRBJ2-7	-	TRBV27	TGTGCCAGCAGTTTAATAGGGACAGACCACGAGCAGTACTTC	CASSLIGTDHEQYF
-	TRBJ1-4	-	TRBV12-3/TRBV12-4	TGTGCCAGCAGTTTAGGCCCACAGGGTTTGGAACTGTTTTTT	CASSLGPQGLELFF
-	TRBJ2-4	-	TRBV28	TGTGCCAGCAGCCGAGGGGAGCAGTACTTC	CASSRGEQYF
-	TRBJ1-2	-	TRBV9	TGTGCCAGCACCAACCCTTGGGACACTTCGAACTATGGCTACACCTTC	CASTNPWDTSNYGYTF
-	TRBJ1-5	-	TRBV20-1	TGCAGTGCTAGAGATGACAGGTTATATCAGCCCCAGCATTTT	CSARDDRLYQPQHF
TRBD1	TRBJ1-2	-	TRBV12-3/TRBV12-4	TGTGCCAGCAGTTTCGCGGCAGGGGGAACCTATGGCTACACCTTC	CASSFAAGGTYGYTF
-	TRBJ2-4	-	TRBV10-3	TGTGCCATCAGTGATAACGGACAAAGGGGGGCCAAAAACATTCAGTACTTC	CAISDNGQRGAKNIQYF
-	TRBJ2-5	-	TRBV24-1	TGTGCCACCAGTGATTTGTCTTGGAGGGGGCAAGAGACCCAGTACTTC	CATSDLSWRGQETQYF
-	TRBJ1-6	-	TRBV28	TGTGCCAGCAGTTTATCCCACCTCGACGGTGACTCCTATAATTCACCCCTCCACTTT	CASSLSHLDGDSYNSPLHF
-	TRBJ1-1	-	TRBV29-1	TGCAGCGTTAATCAGGGAGAGCGAGGAGCTTTCTTT	CSVNQGERGAFF
TRBD1	TRBJ2-5	-	TRBV7-2	TGTGCCAGCAGCTTCGCTGGGACAGCACAAGAGACCCAGTACTTC	CASSFAGTAQETQYF
TRBD2	TRBJ2-5	few	TRBV12-3/TRBV12-4	TGTGCCAGCAGTTTGAGCGGGAGGCGACACCAAGAGACCCAGTACTTC	CASSLSGRRHQETQYF
-	TRBJ2-1	-	TRBV10-3	TGTGCCATCAGCCTGGGACTCAAGAATGGTGAGCAGTTCTTC	CAISLGLKNGEQFF
TRBD1	TRBJ2-1	-	TRBV7-2	TGTGCCAGCAGCCCATACAGGGGGCAGTTCTTC	CASSPYRGQFF
TRBD1	TRBJ2-3	few	TRBV7-8	TGTGCCAGCAGCCAAAGGGACCGGGACAGACGCACAGATACGCAGTATTTT	CASSQRDRDRRTDTQYF
-	TRBJ2-3	-	TRBV20-1	TGCAGTGCTAGAGCCCGCTATGACACCGCCGCAGCAGATACGCAGTATTTT	CSARARYDTAAADTQYF
-	TRBJ1-1	few	TRBV12-3/TRBV12-4	TGTGCCAGCACCTTCGGGGGGGCCAGCACTGAAGCTTTCTTT	CASTFGGASTEAFF
-	TRBJ1-2	-	TRBV7-9	TGTGCCAGCAGCTCGAACAGGGTCCGCGGCTACACCTTC	CASSSNRVRGYTF